Each of the 11 T cell receptor beta chains below was sequenced from the same sample in a study of cytomegalovirus exposure and HLA in healthy donors. Amplification used 60 Vbeta primers and 13 Jbeta primers. TCRdb's copy holds only in-frame clones and misses some; the assay was immunoSEQ multiplex PCR. The data contain under 150,000 clones, around three quarters of them seen just once; the ten biggest clones take up 2% to 2.5%. Sequenced sample: PBMCs. All receptors come from a man aged 35-49 years in good health and CMV-seronegative.

The CDR3 reads CSVDTGVGGAFF. In nucleotides, the CDR3 is TGCAGCGTAGACACAGGGGTGGGTGGAGCTTTCTTT. The V call is TRBV29-1, the J call TRBJ1-1; 7 bases are a match to TRBD1. The germline V gene has CDR1 SQVTM and CDR2 ANQGSEA. V shed 6 bases, J shed 10 bases, and the junction held 11 bases outside the gene matches. CDR3 length: 12 residues.

The J gene is TRBJ1-1, the V gene TRBV27; D is possibly TRBD1 (6 bases). V dropped 4 bases and J dropped 6 bases, with 15 bases sitting between them. The CDR3 is made up of 14 amino acids. The V gene's germline CDR1 is MNHEY and CDR2 SMNVEV (reference sequence). The CDR3 DNA reads TGTGCCAGCAGTTACAGGGAGAATCGGGCTGAAGCTTTCTTT. Encoded protein: CASSYRENRAEAFF.

This clone showed up just a few times. This sequence joins TRBV1 and TRBJ2-5; TRBD2 is taken as the D call from the table, unchecked against the DNA. TRBV1 is flagged as a pseudogene. The CDR3 loop spans 15 amino acids. For the CDR3, the DNA is TGCACCAGCAGCTGGGAGCGGGGGAGGCAAAAGACCCAGTACTTC. Translated, it gives CTSSWERGRQKTQYF.

The sample holds one count of this clone. The chain employs TRBV9 and TRBJ1-2; TRBD1 agrees at 12 bases. The CDR3 is 16 amino acids. The V gene end was trimmed by 3 bases and the J gene end by 8 bases; junction bases not matched to a gene: 11. CDR1 is SGDLS and CDR2 is YYNGEE in the germline V gene. Written as DNA, the CDR3 is TGTGCCAGCAGCGAGCTCCCGGGACAGGGGGCGCAAGGCTACACCTTC. Translated: CASSELPGQGAQGYTF.

This chain connects TRBV5-6 to TRBJ2-1; 7 nucleotides align to TRBD1. This CDR3 is 15 amino acids long. Germline V CDR1 and CDR2: SGHDT, YYEEEE. V lost 4 bases to trimming and J lost 12 bases; unmatched junction nucleotides: 16. The CDR3 DNA reads TGTGCCAGCAGCGAACGGCCGGGACAGTCCACAAGGCAGTTCTTC. Translating gives CASSERPGQSTRQFF.

The chain has TRBV13 and TRBJ1-1, with 11 bases aligning to TRBD1. Germline assignment: CDR1 PRHDT and CDR2 FYEKMQ (reference sequence). The CDR3 sequence is 14 residues long. The ends lost 4 bases at V and 5 bases at J; junction bases unmatched: 3. The CDR3 nucleotides read TGTGCCAGCAGCTGGACAGGGGGCCTGACTGAAGCTTTCTTT. The encoded protein is CASSWTGGLTEAFF.

The chain uses TRBV5-5 and TRBJ2-3, with 9 bases lining up with TRBD2. Unmatched junction bases numbered 2, after V lost 2 bases and J lost 1 base. Germline loops: CDR1 SGHKS, CDR2 YYEKEE (reference sequence). CDR3 length: 15 amino acids. The CDR3 sequence is CASSFPSGGTDTQYF. The CDR3 DNA is TGTGCCAGCAGCTTTCCTAGCGGGGGCACAGATACGCAGTATTTT. Drawing the rest from reference TRBV5-5 and TRBJ2-3, the complete variable domain is DAGVTQSPTHLIKTRGQQVTLRCSPISGHKSVSWYQQVLGQGPQFIFQYYEKEERGRGNFPDRFSARQFPNYSSELNVNALLLGDSALYLCASSFPSGGTDTQYFGPGTRLTVL.

The chain recombines TRBV11-3 with TRBJ2-5, with 9 bases identical to TRBD2. With 3 bases clipped from V and 0 bases from J, the junction kept 2 bases outside the gene matches. Germline-derived CDR1 and CDR2 are SGHNT and YENEEA. The CDR3 consists of 15 residues. The CDR3 DNA follows: TGTGCCAGCAGCTTGGGACTAGCAGACCAAGAGACCCAGTACTTC. This encodes CASSLGLADQETQYF. Filled out from reference TRBV11-3 and TRBJ2-5, the complete variable domain reads EAGVVQSPRYKIIEKKQPVAFWCNPISGHNTLYWYLQNLGQGPELLIRYENEEAVDDSQLPKDRFSAERLKGVDSTLKIQPAELGDSAVYLCASSLGLADQETQYFGPGTRLLVL.

The genes are TRBV5-1 and TRBJ2-5; perhaps TRBD2 as D (5 bases). The CDR3 spans 13 residues. Germline CDR1 SGHRS, CDR2 YFSETQ. Trimming took 0 bases from V and 6 from J, leaving 9 bases between them. The CDR3, as DNA: TGCGCCAGCAGCTTGGCGGAGGCCAAGACCCAGTACTTC. This sequence encodes CASSLAEAKTQYF.

The chain employs TRBV5-1 and TRBJ2-7; 9 nucleotides agree with TRBD1. The CDR3 length is 14 residues. Germline CDR1 is SGHRS and CDR2 is YFSETQ. V lost 4 bases, J lost 4 bases, and 6 bases stayed unmatched. CDR3 in DNA: TGCGCCAGCAGCGCGTGGACAGGGGCTTACGAGCAGTACTTC. It encodes CASSAWTGAYEQYF.

This clone was counted only a few times. The rearrangement joins TRBV25-1 to TRBJ1-4, with D unresolved. The germline V and J ends were trimmed by 2 bases and 4 bases, with 11 bases remaining between them. Germline V CDR1 and CDR2: MGHDK, SYGVNS. The CDR3 consists of 15 residues. CDR3 sequence: CASSESGRYNEKLFF. For the CDR3, the DNA is TGTGCCAGCAGTGAAAGTGGTAGATATAATGAAAAACTGTTTTTT.